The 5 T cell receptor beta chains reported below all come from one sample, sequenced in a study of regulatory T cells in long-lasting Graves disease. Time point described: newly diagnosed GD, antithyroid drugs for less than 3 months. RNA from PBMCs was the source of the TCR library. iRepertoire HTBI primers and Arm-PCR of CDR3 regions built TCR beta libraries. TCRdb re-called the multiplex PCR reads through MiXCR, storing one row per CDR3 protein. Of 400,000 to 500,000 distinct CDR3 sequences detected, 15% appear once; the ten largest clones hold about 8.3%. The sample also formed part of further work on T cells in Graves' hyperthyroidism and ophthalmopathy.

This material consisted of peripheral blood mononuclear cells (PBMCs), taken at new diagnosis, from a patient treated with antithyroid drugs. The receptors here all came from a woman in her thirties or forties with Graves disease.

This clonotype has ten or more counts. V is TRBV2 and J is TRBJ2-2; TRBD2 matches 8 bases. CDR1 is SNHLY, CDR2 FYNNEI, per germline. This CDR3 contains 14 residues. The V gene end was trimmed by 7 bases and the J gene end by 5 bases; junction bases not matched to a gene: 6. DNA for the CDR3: TGTGCCAGCATCAGCGGGAGAAATACCGGGGAGCTGTTTTTT. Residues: CASISGRNTGELFF. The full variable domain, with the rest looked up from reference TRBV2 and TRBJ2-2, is EPEVTQTPSHQVTQMGQEVILRCVPISNHLYFYWYRQILGQKVEFLVSFYNNEISEKSEIFDDQFSVERPDGSNFTLKIRSTKLEDSAMYFCASISGRNTGELFFGEGSRLTVL.

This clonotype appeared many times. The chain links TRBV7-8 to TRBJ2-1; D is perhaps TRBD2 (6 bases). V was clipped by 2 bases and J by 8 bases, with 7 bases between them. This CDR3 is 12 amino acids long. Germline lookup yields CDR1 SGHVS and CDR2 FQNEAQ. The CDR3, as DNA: TGTGCCAGCAGCTTACCGGGGGATGAGCAGTTCTTC. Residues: CASSLPGDEQFF. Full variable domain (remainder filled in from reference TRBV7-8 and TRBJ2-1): GAGVSQSPRYKVAKRGQDVALRCDPISGHVSLFWYQQALGQGPEFLTYFQNEAQLDKSGLPSDRFFAERPEGSVSTLKIQRTQQEDSAVYLCASSLPGDEQFFGPGTRLTVL.

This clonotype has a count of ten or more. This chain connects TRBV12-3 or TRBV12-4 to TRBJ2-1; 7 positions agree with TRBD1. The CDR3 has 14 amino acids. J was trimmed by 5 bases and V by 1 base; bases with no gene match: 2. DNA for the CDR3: TGTGCCAGCAGTTTAGAGACAGGGAACAATGAGCAGTTCTTC. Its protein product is CASSLETGNNEQFF.

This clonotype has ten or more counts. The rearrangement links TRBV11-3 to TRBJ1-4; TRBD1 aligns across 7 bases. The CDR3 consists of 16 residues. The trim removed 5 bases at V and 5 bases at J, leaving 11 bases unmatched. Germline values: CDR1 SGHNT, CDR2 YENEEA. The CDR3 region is CASSPRQGGVNEKLFF. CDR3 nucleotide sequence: TGTGCCAGCAGCCCACGACAGGGCGGGGTGAATGAAAAACTGTTTTTT.

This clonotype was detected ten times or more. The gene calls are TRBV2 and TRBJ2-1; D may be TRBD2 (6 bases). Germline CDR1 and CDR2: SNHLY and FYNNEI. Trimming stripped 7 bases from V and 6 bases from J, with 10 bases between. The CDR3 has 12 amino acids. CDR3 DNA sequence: TGTGCCAGCATGACAGCGGGCAATGAGCAGTTCTTC. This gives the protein CASMTAGNEQFF.